These 25 T cell receptor beta chains share one sample of origin, sequenced in a study of blood T cell repertoires in COVID-19. Some clones are missing from TCRdb's copy, which holds only in-frame ones; the method was immunoSEQ multiplex PCR. The data hold about 250,000 clones, with over 75% observed a single time. Sequenced material: PBMCs or T cells enriched from blood (not recorded which). The receptors were gathered from a woman under 30 who had recovered from COVID-19.

This chain connects TRBV10-3 to TRBJ1-1; D possibly corresponds to TRBD1 (5 bases). Germline V gene lookup returns CDR1 ENHRY and CDR2 SYGVKD. Trimming shortened V by 2 bases and J by 6 bases, and 16 bases separated the two germline ends. This CDR3 is 15 amino acids long. The CDR3 bases are TGTGCCATCAGTGAGGCGCCGGGGGATGGGTCTGAAGCTTTCTTT. This codes for CAISEAPGDGSEAFF.

The V gene is TRBV5-1, the J gene TRBJ2-7, with a possible D match to TRBD1 (5 bases). Trimming shortened V by 2 bases and J by 3 bases, and 9 bases separated the two germline ends. CDR3 length: 13 amino acids. CDR1 and CDR2 from the germline V gene are SGHRS and YFSETQ. The CDR3 sequence is CASSLTGNYEQYF. In nucleotides, the CDR3 is TGCGCCAGCAGCTTAACAGGAAACTACGAGCAGTACTTC.

The DNA for the CDR3 is TGTGCCAGCAGTGGGGGGCCACAGGGGACGGGCTCCTACGAGCAGTACTTC. Translation gives CASSGGPQGTGSYEQYF. This rearrangement joins TRBV6-1 to TRBJ2-7; 7 nucleotides align to TRBD1. This CDR3 is 17 amino acids long. Germline loops: CDR1 MNHNS, CDR2 SASEGT. V lost 4 bases and J lost 0; bases outside the gene matches: 12.

The rearrangement uses TRBV7-8 and TRBJ1-2; 11 bases agree with TRBD1. The CDR3 length is 15 residues. Germline CDR1 is SGHVS and CDR2 is FQNEAQ. J lost 3 bases, V lost 4 bases, and 4 bases had no gene match. Here the CDR3 reads CASSSLGQGDYGYTF. The CDR3 DNA reads as TGTGCCAGCAGCTCCTTGGGACAGGGGGACTATGGCTACACCTTC. Full variable domain (remainder filled in from reference TRBV7-8 and TRBJ1-2): GAGVSQSPRYKVAKRGQDVALRCDPISGHVSLFWYQQALGQGPEFLTYFQNEAQLDKSGLPSDRFFAERPEGSVSTLKIQRTQQEDSAVYLCASSSLGQGDYGYTFGSGTRLTVV.

The J gene is TRBJ2-7, the V gene TRBV10-3; 10 bases match TRBD2. Germline V lookup: CDR1 ENHRY, CDR2 SYGVKD. The CDR3 sequence is 18 residues long. V shed 2 bases and J 5 bases; nucleotides not matched to a gene: 15. The CDR3 protein is CAISERKGSSGGVNEQYF. The CDR3 bases are TGTGCCATCAGTGAGCGGAAGGGGTCTAGCGGGGGCGTAAACGAGCAGTACTTC.

The chain uses TRBV28 and TRBJ2-1, with D possibly matching TRBD1 (6 bases). The CDR3 is 14 residues long. The V gene lost 7 bases and the J gene lost 0 bases, with 10 bases spanning the gap. Germline V gives CDR1 MDHEN, CDR2 SYDVKM. The CDR3 coding sequence is TGTGCCAGCACAGGGGCTAGCTCCTACAATGAGCAGTTCTTC. This gives the protein CASTGASSYNEQFF.

The chain links TRBV2 to TRBJ2-7, with 12 positions matching TRBD2. Germline V CDR1 and CDR2: SNHLY, FYNNEI. This CDR3 spans 15 amino acids. The trim removed 2 bases at V and 7 bases at J, leaving 6 bases unmatched. The CDR3: CASSEYASGGDEQYF. The CDR3 DNA is TGTGCCAGCAGTGAATATGCTAGCGGGGGGGATGAGCAGTACTTC. Drawing the rest from reference TRBV2 and TRBJ2-7, the complete variable domain is EPEVTQTPSHQVTQMGQEVILRCVPISNHLYFYWYRQILGQKVEFLVSFYNNEISEKSEIFDDQFSVERPDGSNFTLKIRSTKLEDSAMYFCASSEYASGGDEQYFGPGTRLTVT.

This chain uses TRBV10-3 with TRBJ1-4; 9 bases line up with TRBD1. The CDR3 sequence is 14 residues long. V shed 0 bases and J 7 bases; nucleotides not matched to a gene: 0. The germline gives CDR1 ENHRY, CDR2 SYGVKD. The CDR3: CAISESTGGEKLFF. Written as DNA, the CDR3 is TGTGCCATCAGTGAGTCGACAGGGGGTGAAAAACTGTTTTTT.

The gene calls are TRBV3-1 (or the pseudogene TRBV3-2) and TRBJ2-3, with 13 positions matching TRBD2. The CDR3 contains 17 residues. The germline gives CDR1 LGHDT, CDR2 YNNKEL (reference sequence). Trimming removed 4 bases from V and 9 bases from J; junction bases left unmatched: 13. CDR3 DNA: TGTGCCAGCAGCCTCCCGACTAGCGGGGGGCTCGGTGGCACGCAGTATTTT. This gives the protein CASSLPTSGGLGGTQYF.

The gene calls are TRBV30 and TRBJ1-1; D not resolved. The V and J ends lost 1 base and 8 bases respectively, with 17 bases between them. This CDR3 spans 14 amino acids. The germline gives CDR1 GTSNPN, CDR2 SVGIG (reference sequence). CDR3 sequence reads: CAWSDGSGFLEAFF. CDR3 coding DNA: TGTGCCTGGAGTGATGGGTCCGGGTTTTTGGAAGCTTTCTTT.

The CDR3 spells CASSTGQGMKYGYTF. Here the CDR3 DNA reads TGTGCCAGCAGTACCGGACAGGGGATGAAATATGGCTACACCTTC. The chain has TRBV27 and TRBJ1-2, with 9 bases identical to TRBD1. The CDR3 spans 15 residues. Germline CDR1 is MNHEY and CDR2 is SMNVEV (reference sequence). The V segment lost 5 bases and the J segment 5 bases; nucleotides outside the gene matches: 9.

This rearrangement joins TRBV5-1 to TRBJ2-5; perhaps TRBD2 as D (5 bases). The CDR3 length is 14 residues. Germline V gives CDR1 SGHRS, CDR2 YFSETQ. The V end was cut by 0 bases, the J end by 2 bases, with 8 bases between. The CDR3 bases are TGCGCCAGCAGCTTGGGGGAGTATCAAGAGACCCAGTACTTC. Residues: CASSLGEYQETQYF. Complete variable domain (other parts from reference TRBV5-1 and TRBJ2-5): KAGVTQTPRYLIKTRGQQVTLSCSPISGHRSVSWYQQTPGQGLQFLFEYFSETQRNKGNFPGRFSGRQFSNSRSEMNVSTLELGDSALYLCASSLGEYQETQYFGPGTRLLVL.

The rearrangement joins TRBV11-2 to TRBJ1-4; D call uncertain. The CDR3 is made up of 11 amino acids. CDR1 is SGHAT, CDR2 FQNNGV, per germline. V was cut by 8 bases and J by 3 bases, with 4 bases left in between. The CDR3 bases are TGTGCCAGCTCTGCTAATGAAAAACTGTTTTTT. It codes for CASSANEKLFF.

V usage is TRBV7-2 and J usage is TRBJ2-1; 7 nucleotides agree with TRBD2. CDR3 length equals 13 residues. Germline CDR1 reads SGHTA; CDR2 reads FQGNSA. V gave up 9 bases and J gave up 3 bases; unmatched junction bases: 5. The CDR3 loop reads CARKRGNYNEQFF. CDR3 sequence (DNA): TGTGCCAGGAAGCGGGGAAACTACAATGAGCAGTTCTTC. The full variable domain, its missing parts supplied by reference TRBV7-2 and TRBJ2-1, is GAGVSQSPSNKVTEKGKDVELRCDPISGHTALYWYRQSLGQGLEFLIYFQGNSAPDKSGLPSDRFSAERTGGSVSTLTIQRTQQEDSAVYLCARKRGNYNEQFFGPGTRLTVL.

The rearrangement links TRBV5-1 to TRBJ2-3; tentative D call: TRBD2 (5 bases). CDR1 is SGHRS and CDR2 is YFSETQ in the germline V gene. Trimming took off 0 bases at V and 6 bases at J, with 5 bases between the two ends. This CDR3 comprises 12 residues. The CDR3 nucleotides read TGCGCCAGCAGCTTGGGCGGGGATACGCAGTATTTT. Protein sequence: CASSLGGDTQYF. Combining the CDR3 with reference TRBV5-1 and TRBJ2-3 gives the whole variable domain KAGVTQTPRYLIKTRGQQVTLSCSPISGHRSVSWYQQTPGQGLQFLFEYFSETQRNKGNFPGRFSGRQFSNSRSEMNVSTLELGDSALYLCASSLGGDTQYFGPGTRLTVL.

This CDR3 is CASRHREGEQYF. Written as DNA, the CDR3 is TGTGCCAGCAGACATAGAGAGGGCGAGCAGTACTTC. The chain has TRBV4-2 and TRBJ2-7, with D tentatively TRBD2 (5 bases). The ends were cut back, 6 bases at V and 6 bases at J, with 12 bases in the middle. Germline CDR1 reads LGHNA; CDR2 reads YNFKEQ. The CDR3 runs to 12 residues.

The chain carries TRBV20-1 and TRBJ1-4; TRBD1 is a possible D gene (6 bases). Germline assignment: CDR1 DFQATT and CDR2 SNEGSKA (reference sequence). The CDR3 sequence is 14 residues long. V was trimmed by 3 bases and J by 7 bases, leaving 15 bases between them. CDR3 sequence: CSASTRGNGEKLFF. Here the CDR3 DNA reads TGCAGTGCTAGTACTAGGGGGAACGGTGAAAAACTGTTTTTT.

The V and J genes are TRBV12-5 and TRBJ2-7; no clear D gene. The V and J ends lost 7 bases and 4 bases respectively, with 8 bases between them. CDR1 is LGHNT and CDR2 is FRNRAP in the germline V gene. The CDR3 is made up of 11 amino acids. The CDR3 bases are TGTGCTAGTGCTTCAACTTACGAGCAGTACTTC. Amino acids: CASASTYEQYF. Using reference TRBV12-5 and TRBJ2-7 for the parts outside the CDR3, the full variable domain is DARVTQTPRHKVTEMGQEVTMRCQPILGHNTVFWYRQTMMQGLELLAYFRNRAPLDDSGMPKDRFSAEMPDATLATLKIQPSEPRDSAVYFCASASTYEQYFGPGTRLTVT.

The rearrangement uses TRBV2 and TRBJ2-7; no definite D call. This CDR3 is built from 11 residues. Germline V gene sequence: CDR1 SNHLY, CDR2 FYNNEI. Trimming shortened V by 4 bases and J by 4 bases, and 5 bases separated the two germline ends. The CDR3 DNA sequence: TGTGCCAGCAGTGGTACTTACGAGCAGTACTTC. Amino acid sequence: CASSGTYEQYF.

This chain uses TRBV7-9 with TRBJ1-2; D call uncertain. The CDR3 extends over 15 amino acids. Trimming cost V 5 bases and J 2 bases, with 15 bases left between them. CDR1 is SEHNR, CDR2 FQNEAQ, per germline (reference sequence). The CDR3: CASSAIDGRNYGYTF. CDR3 in DNA: TGTGCCAGCAGCGCCATCGATGGCAGAAACTATGGCTACACCTTC.

The chain uses TRBV5-5 and TRBJ2-3; D uncertain. The CDR3 is 14 amino acids. V lost 4 bases and J 5 bases, leaving 14 bases between the germline ends. Germline V gives CDR1 SGHKS, CDR2 YYEKEE (reference sequence). CDR3 DNA sequence: TGTGCCAGCAGCCATCCCCGCCCGGGAGATACGCAGTATTTT. Its protein product is CASSHPRPGDTQYF.

CDR3 coding DNA: TGTGCCAGCTCGGACCCGCCGACAGGGGGGAACACTGAAGCTTTCTTT. The encoded protein is CASSDPPTGGNTEAFF. The V gene is TRBV18, the J gene TRBJ1-1, with TRBD1 matching over 9 bases. V lost 6 bases to trimming and J lost 1 base; unmatched junction nucleotides: 9. Germline CDR1 reads KGHSH; CDR2 reads LQKENI. CDR3 length: 16 residues. Looking up the rest from reference TRBV18 and TRBJ1-1 gives the full variable domain: NAGVMQNPRHLVRRRGQEARLRCSPMKGHSHVYWYRQLPEEGLKFMVYLQKENIIDESGMPKERFSAEFPKEGPSILRIQQVVRGDSAAYFCASSDPPTGGNTEAFFGQGTRLTVV.

The V and J genes are TRBV2 and TRBJ1-5; D call uncertain. From germline, CDR1 is SNHLY and CDR2 FYNNEI. Trimming pared 6 bases from V and 3 bases from J, leaving 12 bases between. The CDR3 is made up of 14 amino acids. CDR3 residues: CASRAGVSNQPQHF. The CDR3 DNA follows: TGTGCCAGCAGAGCCGGGGTATCCAATCAGCCCCAGCATTTT.

The genes are TRBV5-6 and TRBJ2-1; 8 positions agree with TRBD2. Germline CDR1 is SGHDT and CDR2 is YYEEEE. This CDR3 region has 15 residues. Germline trimming cut 3 bases from V and 7 bases from J; bases unmatched to any gene: 9. The CDR3: CASSSRERGMNEQFF. The CDR3 bases are TGTGCCAGCAGCTCGAGGGAGCGGGGGATGAATGAGCAGTTCTTC.

This chain links TRBV27 with TRBJ1-6; D not resolved. With 2 bases removed from V and 5 bases from J, the gap between germline ends came to 4 bases. CDR3 length: 13 residues. CDR1 is MNHEY and CDR2 is SMNVEV in the germline V gene (reference sequence). The CDR3 sequence: CASSLTDNSPLHF. The CDR3 DNA is TGTGCCAGCAGTTTAACGGATAATTCACCCCTCCACTTT.